The 16 T cell receptor beta chains below were found in one sample sequenced in a study of CD8 T cells in Susac syndrome (dated by TCRdb to between 2017 and 2020). Library construction relied on the immunoSEQ multiplex PCR assay. RNA was extracted using the RNeasy kit, and roughly 0.45 to 1 microgram was reverse transcribed with random hexamers. TCRdb ran its own pipeline on the public reads, namely fastp trimming at Q25 and MiXCR clone calling, and kept in-frame beta chains. Rows with a matching CDR3 protein are joined into one entry that keeps the most common DNA and genes. The sample table records under 150,000 distinct CDR3 sequences; around 85% of these occur just once. The ten largest make up approximately 0.51% of the sample. Sequenced sample: CD8+ T cells from PBMCs. Source of these receptors: a human donor with multiple sclerosis.

The rearrangement links TRBV19 to TRBJ2-7, with 12 bases lining up with TRBD2. Germline values: CDR1 LNHDA, CDR2 SQIVND (reference sequence). The junction had 10 bases not matched to a gene; V was cut back by 5 bases and J by 5 bases. The CDR3 consists of 16 residues. The CDR3 sequence is CASSARLAGAMHEQYV. CDR3 DNA: TGTGCCAGTAGTGCCCGACTAGCGGGAGCTATGCACGAGCAGTACGTC.

This rearrangement joins TRBV27 to TRBJ1-5; 9 bases map to TRBD1. Germline-derived CDR1 and CDR2 are MNHEY and SMNVEV (reference sequence). The CDR3 sequence is 14 residues long. With V trimmed by 5 bases and J by 5 bases, 4 bases remained unmatched. The CDR3 DNA reads TGTGCCAGCAGTACGGGACAGGGATATCAGCCCCAGCATTTT. As protein: CASSTGQGYQPQHF.

The rearrangement joins TRBV4-2 to TRBJ2-1; D remains ambiguous. This CDR3 comprises 16 residues. From germline, CDR1 is LGHNA and CDR2 YNFKEQ. V was shortened by 0 bases and J by 9 bases, with 18 bases between the two germline ends. CDR3 loop: CASSQDWGSLGGEQFF. CDR3 nucleotides: TGTGCCAGCAGCCAAGATTGGGGTTCCCTTGGCGGTGAGCAGTTCTTC.

The genes are TRBV30 and TRBJ1-2, with D uncertain. Looked up from germline, CDR1 is GTSNPN and CDR2 is SVGIG (reference sequence). This CDR3 has 12 amino acids. Trimming pared 0 bases from V and 7 bases from J, leaving 9 bases between. The CDR3 nucleotides are TGTGCCTGGAGTGTAGGGCATGGTGGCTACACCTTC. It encodes CAWSVGHGGYTF. Variable domain in full (rest from reference TRBV30 and TRBJ1-2): SQTIHQWPATLVQPVGSPLSLECTVEGTSNPNLYWYRQAAGRGLQLLFYSVGIGQISSEVPQNLSASRPQDRQFILSSKKLLLSDSGFYLCAWSVGHGGYTFGSGTRLTVV.

V and J are TRBV23-1 and TRBJ2-6; D gene unclear. TRBV23-1 is marked as an open reading frame, function uncertain. V was trimmed by 7 bases and J by 0 bases, leaving 13 bases between them. The CDR3 totals 16 residues. CDR3: CASIPGPSSGANVLTF. CDR3 DNA sequence: TGCGCCAGCATACCGGGCCCAAGCTCTGGGGCCAACGTCCTGACTTTC.

This clonotype was seen a few times. The V call is TRBV2, the J call TRBJ2-3; possibly TRBD1 for D (5 bases). This CDR3 region has 14 residues. Germline lookup yields CDR1 SNHLY and CDR2 FYNNEI. V was cut by 2 bases and J by 4 bases, with 10 bases left in between. CDR3 sequence (DNA): TGTGCCAGCAGTGAATCCCAGGGTCCAGATACGCAGTATTTT. Translating it yields CASSESQGPDTQYF.

This clonotype is medium-sized in the sample. The rearrangement joins TRBV28 to TRBJ2-2; TRBD1 agrees at 9 bases. V dropped 5 bases and J dropped 7; count of bases not matched to a gene: 2. Germline V lookup: CDR1 MDHEN, CDR2 SYDVKM. The CDR3 consists of 13 residues. CDR3 coding DNA: TGTGCCAGCAGTAACAGGGGGCTCGGGGAGCTGTTTTTT. Translated, it gives CASSNRGLGELFF.

J is TRBJ2-7 and V is TRBV5-1, with TRBD1 identical over 12 bases. The ends lost 0 bases at V and 5 bases at J; junction bases unmatched: 12. Germline V CDR1 and CDR2: SGHRS, YFSETQ. The CDR3 spans 18 residues. This CDR3 is CASSLAGTGGVGVDEQYF. The CDR3 DNA reads TGCGCCAGCAGCTTGGCCGGGACAGGGGGCGTTGGGGTCGACGAGCAGTACTTC.

The chain is built from TRBV6-2 or TRBV6-3 and TRBJ1-1; no definite D call. V shed 8 bases and J shed 3 bases, with 13 bases lying between them. The germline V gene encodes CDR1 MNHEY and CDR2 SVGEGT. This CDR3 is built from 13 residues. For the CDR3, the DNA is TGTGCCAGCGCCGGACGGAGGGACACTGAAGCTTTCTTT. Residues: CASAGRRDTEAFF.

For the CDR3, the DNA is TGTGCCATCAGTCTCGGGACAGGGTACGAGCAGTACGTC. Its translation: CAISLGTGYEQYV. This chain joins TRBV10-3 and TRBJ2-7, with 9 bases matching TRBD1. The CDR3 has 13 residues. From germline, CDR1 is ENHRY and CDR2 SYGVKD. Trimming removed 5 bases from V and 4 bases from J; junction bases left unmatched: 3.

The V and J genes are TRBV9 and TRBJ1-2; D might be TRBD1 (5 bases). Germline V gene lookup returns CDR1 SGDLS and CDR2 YYNGEE. The V and J ends lost 0 bases and 8 bases respectively, with 17 bases between them. The CDR3 spans 15 residues. CDR3 residues: CASSVAEWGALGYTF. The CDR3 DNA reads as TGTGCCAGCAGCGTAGCTGAATGGGGCGCACTCGGCTACACCTTC.

The chain is built from TRBV20-1 and TRBJ2-1; a possible D gene is TRBD1 (5 bases). Between the trimmed V and J ends, which lost 1 base and 8 bases, there was a span of 24 bases. The CDR3 runs 17 residues. Germline values: CDR1 DFQATT, CDR2 SNEGSKA (reference sequence). The CDR3 here is CSARGEGDYGVVDEQFF. DNA for the CDR3: TGCAGTGCTAGAGGGGAAGGGGATTACGGAGTCGTAGATGAGCAGTTCTTC.

The V and J genes are TRBV6-1 and TRBJ1-6; 9 bases align to TRBD1. CDR3 size: 17 residues. The germline V gene encodes CDR1 MNHNS and CDR2 SASEGT. Unmatched junction bases numbered 11, after V lost 8 bases and J lost 3 bases. CDR3 residues: CASLAGTGFLYNSPLHF. The CDR3 DNA is TGTGCCAGCTTAGCCGGGACAGGGTTCCTCTATAATTCACCCCTCCACTTT.

The CDR3 protein is CASSVREQYF. The CDR3 DNA reads as TGTGCCAGCAGTGTGAGGGAGCAGTACTTC. This sequence joins TRBV2 and TRBJ2-7, with no clear D. The CDR3 covers 10 residues. Trimming shortened V by 4 bases and J by 7 bases, and 5 bases separated the two germline ends. The germline CDR1 and CDR2 sequences are SNHLY and FYNNEI.

V is TRBV28 and J is TRBJ1-2, with D perhaps matching TRBD1 (5 bases). Trimming shortened V by 5 bases and J by 5 bases, and 21 bases separated the two germline ends. Per the germline V gene, CDR1 is MDHEN and CDR2 is SYDVKM. CDR3 length equals 16 residues. In nucleotides, the CDR3 is TGTGCCAGCAGTCCTCGTCGGGGCAGAAGGGCTTATGGCTACACCTTC. Amino acid sequence: CASSPRRGRRAYGYTF.

The CDR3 sequence is CASSLEGDSGSPLHF. The CDR3 nucleotides are TGCGCCAGCAGCTTGGAAGGGGATTCAGGGTCACCCCTCCACTTT. The chain uses TRBV5-1 and TRBJ1-6, with D perhaps matching TRBD1 (5 bases). The V gene's germline CDR1 is SGHRS and CDR2 YFSETQ. CDR3 length: 15 residues. V was shortened by 0 bases and J by 10 bases, with 14 bases between the two germline ends.